This T cell receptor beta chain comes out of a study of beta chain features in type 1 diabetes. Isolated RNA was reverse transcribed in full, so expressed TCRB transcripts were sequenced. Produced via immunoSEQ multiplex PCR; TCRdb's table is partial and in-frame only. The table includes under 850,000 clones, over 10% detected once. Worth noting for this clone: Its target is not known.

Per germline, CDR1 MNHEY and CDR2 SVGAGI. The CDR3 length is 14 residues. The V end lost 6 bases, the J end lost 1 base, and 12 bases lay between the germline ends. Study observations and caveats: There was a moderate but significant shortening of TCRB CDR3s in all four CD4+ subsets of Type 1 diabetes patients.

The V and J genes are TRBV6-5 and TRBJ1-1; no clear D. This sequence originates from a man aged 18 to 30 with type 1 diabetes. Sequences were obtained from naive CD4+ T cells from blood. CDR3 sequence: CASRPKQRNTEAFF. The CDR3 DNA reads as TGTGCCAGCAGACCCAAACAGAGGAACACTGAAGCTTTCTTT.